These T cell receptor beta chains were read from a single sample in a study of neurological immune-mediated disorders. From the 5' RACE reads, TCRdb called clonotypes with MiXCR, one entry per CDR3 protein. In the table there are approximately 50,000 distinct CDR3 sequences, 3% to 4% of which are singletons. Sequenced material: PBMCs. Receptor source: a man between 35 and 55 years old with multiple sclerosis. CDR3s include the opening cysteine and the closing phenylalanine or tryptophan. Each record gives: V gene, CDR3 length, CDR3 protein.

V: TRBV20-1; length: 14; CDR3: CSARDRQGGQPQHF
V: TRBV11-2; length: 16; CDR3: CASSSRLATTTDTQYF
V: TRBV20-1; length: 14; CDR3: CSARDRGRNQPQHF
V: TRBV4-2; length: 14; CDR3: CASRDQGGDEKLFF
V: TRBV20-1; length: 11; CDR3: CSARWDHKGYF
V: TRBV3-1; length: 12; CDR3: CASAWGTGELFF
V: TRBV29-1; length: 13; CDR3: CSVEDQRTDTQYF
V: TRBV5-1; length: 14; CDR3: CASTVRGAEETQYF
V: TRBV11-3; length: 15; CDR3: CASSLDVDGSETQYF
V: TRBV7-3; length: 16; CDR3: CASSADPGRSTDTQYF
V: TRBV5-1; length: 16; CDR3: CASSPLPGGSTDTQYF
V: TRBV5-1; length: 16; CDR3: CASSLAGRAENTEAFF
V: TRBV7-2; length: 16; CDR3: CASSPPGLAGYNEQFF
V: TRBV5-1; length: 14; CDR3: CASSWDLDTDTQYF
V: TRBV19; length: 16; CDR3: CASSRGRDVDYSPLHF
V: TRBV12-3/TRBV12-4; length: 15; CDR3: CASSPFQGNNSPLNF
V: TRBV12-3/TRBV12-4; length: 14; CDR3: CASSYTGLNSPLNF
V: TRBV20-1; length: 14; CDR3: CSAPTSGGQETQYF
V: TRBV7-2; length: 15; CDR3: CASSLASGGQETQYF
V: TRBV12-3/TRBV12-4; length: 13; CDR3: CASSLSRAETQYF
V: TRBV14; length: 16; CDR3: CASSHRRDLGNTEAFF
V: TRBV5-1; length: 15; CDR3: CASSGNREVNTEAFF
V: TRBV10-3; length: 13; CDR3: CAIRGQNNQPQHF
V: TRBV29-1; length: 17; CDR3: CSVERGVAVPSTDTQYF
V: TRBV5-1; length: 14; CDR3: CASSYGQTNYEQYF
V: TRBV4-1; length: 15; CDR3: CASSQEGRPGETQYF
V: TRBV7-8; length: 16; CDR3: CASSSGWAQGNYGYTF
V: TRBV12-3/TRBV12-4; length: 13; CDR3: CASSQQGNTEAFF
V: TRBV10-3; length: 15; CDR3: CAISDPGQPTGELFF
V: TRBV5-1; length: 16; CDR3: CASSLRESGPTDTQYF
V: TRBV11-2; length: 17; CDR3: CASTLSGAGDPRIPTHF
V: TRBV20-1; length: 16; CDR3: CSASSRQGSIQETQYF
V: TRBV24-1; length: 15; CDR3: CATSDSRQGAYEQYF
V: TRBV25-1; length: 18; CDR3: CASSDALGSGGYLDEQYF
V: TRBV20-1; length: 13; CDR3: CSPGLWSTDTQYF
V: TRBV15; length: 15; CDR3: CATSRGWSSGNTIYF
V: TRBV20-1; length: 15; CDR3: CSARYPGTFNQPQNF
V: TRBV7-9; length: 14; CDR3: CASRTDGGRTEAFF
V: TRBV15; length: 15; CDR3: CATSRTTGVVTEAFF
V: TRBV3-1; length: 12; CDR3: CASSHRTGELFF
V: TRBV28; length: 12; CDR3: CASSREGTEAFF
V: TRBV20-1; length: 13; CDR3: CSARGQDFQPQHF
V: TRBV13; length: 12; CDR3: CASSFSEETQYF
V: TRBV20-1; length: 14; CDR3: CSARATGNYNEQFF